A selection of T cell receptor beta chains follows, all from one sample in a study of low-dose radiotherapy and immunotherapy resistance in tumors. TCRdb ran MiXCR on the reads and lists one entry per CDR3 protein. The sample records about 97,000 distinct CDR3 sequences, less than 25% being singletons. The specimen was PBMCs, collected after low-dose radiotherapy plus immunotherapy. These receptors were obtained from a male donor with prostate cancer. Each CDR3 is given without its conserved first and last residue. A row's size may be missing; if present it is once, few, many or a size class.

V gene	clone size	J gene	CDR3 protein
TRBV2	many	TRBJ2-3	ASLRTEFTDTQY
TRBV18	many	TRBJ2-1	ASSPEVEQF
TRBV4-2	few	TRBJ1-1	ASSPLDRGTEAF
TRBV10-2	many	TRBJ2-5	ASSEGGLGETQY
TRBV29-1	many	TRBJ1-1	SIWGGNTEAF
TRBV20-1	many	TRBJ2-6	SASEGSGANVLT
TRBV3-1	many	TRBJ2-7	ASSTRQGGYEQY
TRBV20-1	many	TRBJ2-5	SAGTSGEETQY
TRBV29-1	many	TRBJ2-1	SVGGASYNEQF
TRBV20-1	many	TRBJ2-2	SAPDRFLTGELF
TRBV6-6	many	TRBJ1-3	ASSYRVGSSGNTIY
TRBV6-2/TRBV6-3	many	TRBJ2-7	ASSFGNGALYEQY
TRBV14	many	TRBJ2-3	ASSQVGTKLAGSTDTQY
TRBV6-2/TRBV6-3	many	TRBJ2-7	ATQGYEQY
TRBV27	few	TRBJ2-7	ASSLVGLHYEQY
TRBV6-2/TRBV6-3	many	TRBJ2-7	ASTDGYEQY
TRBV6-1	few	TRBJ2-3	ASSEAWRTDTQY
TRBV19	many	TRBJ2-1	ASSPPPLWNEQF
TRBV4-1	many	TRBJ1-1	ASSQESAIEAF
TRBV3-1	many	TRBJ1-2	ASSRLGNYGYT
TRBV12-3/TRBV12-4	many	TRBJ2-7	ASSGPGTSGELLSYEQY
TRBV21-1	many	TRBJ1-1	ASSKEEGAGTEAF
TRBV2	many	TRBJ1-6	ASRTAAYNSPLH
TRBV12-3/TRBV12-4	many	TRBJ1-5	ASSRRQGQQPQH
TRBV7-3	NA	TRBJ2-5	ASSPNPTHQETQY
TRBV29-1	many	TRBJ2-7	SGRDRDSYEQY
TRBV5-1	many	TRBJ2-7	ASSNGLAGGAANYEQY
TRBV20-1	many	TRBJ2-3	SAPPQNLADTQY
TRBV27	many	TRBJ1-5	ASSLSRAPPNQPQH
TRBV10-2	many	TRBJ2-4	ASSEYPQGAKNIQY
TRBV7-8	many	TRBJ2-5	ASSLGTRRETQY